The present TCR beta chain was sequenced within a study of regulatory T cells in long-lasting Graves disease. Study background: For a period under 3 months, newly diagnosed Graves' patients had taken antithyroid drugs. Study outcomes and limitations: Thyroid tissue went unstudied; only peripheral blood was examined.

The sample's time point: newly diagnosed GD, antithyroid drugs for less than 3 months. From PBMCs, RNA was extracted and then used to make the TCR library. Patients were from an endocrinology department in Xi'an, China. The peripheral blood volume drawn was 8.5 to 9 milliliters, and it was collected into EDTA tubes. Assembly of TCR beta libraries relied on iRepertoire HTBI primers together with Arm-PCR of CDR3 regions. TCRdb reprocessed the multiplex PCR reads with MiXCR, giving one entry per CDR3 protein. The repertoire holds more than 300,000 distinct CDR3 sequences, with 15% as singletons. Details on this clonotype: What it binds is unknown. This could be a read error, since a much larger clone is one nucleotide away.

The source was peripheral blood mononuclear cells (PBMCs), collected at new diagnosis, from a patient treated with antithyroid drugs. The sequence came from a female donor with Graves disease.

This CDR3 reads CASSLARGRASYNEQYF. CDR3 DNA sequence: TGTGCCAGCAGCTTAGCGCGAGGGAGGGCTTCCTACAATGAGCAGTACTTC. The genes are TRBV7-2 and TRBJ2-1, with 7 bases lining up with TRBD2. Matching the DNA end better, TRBJ2-7 makes the J call doubtful. Germline lookup yields CDR1 SGHTA and CDR2 FQGNSA. CDR3 length: 17 amino acids.